This T cell receptor (beta chain) was sequenced for a study of blood T cell repertoires in COVID-19. Across the whole study: PBMCs, B-cell-depleted T cells, or T cells provided the cDNA or gDNA that made up the material.

CDR1 and CDR2 (germline): SGHNT, YENEEA. V lost 8 bases and J 5 bases, leaving 9 bases between the germline ends. The CDR3 loop spans 12 amino acids. Authors' analysis steps: Amplified reference gene primers provided the basis for estimating nucleated cell counts. The data were produced by immunoSEQ multiplex PCR, yet TCRdb's version contains in-frame clones alone and is incomplete. V and J calls and clone size come straight from that table; D and trimming were deduced from the DNA. Altogether tens of thousands of clones are present, 88% being singletons, with the ten largest covering 20% to 25%. The source is a woman in her fifties or sixties with active or convalescent COVID-19. The sequencing sample was made of peripheral blood. J is TRBJ2-2 and V is TRBV11-3; tentatively, D is TRBD2 (6 bases). The DNA for the CDR3 is TGTGCCAGCTCGGAGGGGACCGGGGAGCTGTTTTTT. Protein product: CASSEGTGELFF. The variable domain in full, completed from reference TRBV11-3 and TRBJ2-2, reads EAGVVQSPRYKIIEKKQPVAFWCNPISGHNTLYWYLQNLGQGPELLIRYENEEAVDDSQLPKDRFSAERLKGVDSTLKIQPAELGDSAVYLCASSEGTGELFFGEGSRLTVL.